Below, one TCR beta chain is given with its context. Its antigen remains unknown. A read error may be the cause here, since a much bigger clone is one base away. It was genomic DNA that served as the template for profiling TCR beta VDJ and CDR3. TCRdb reprocessed the reads via MiXCR and lists one record per CDR3 protein. Of roughly 190,000 distinct CDR3 sequences listed, 48% were seen once; the top ten hold around 9.7%. Trimming cost V 12 bases and J 1 base; bases outside gene matches: 11. CDR3 length: 15 amino acids. Per the germline V gene, CDR1 is KGHDR and CDR2 is SFDVKD. Patients selected for sequencing had displayed CD8+CD57+ cell expansion by flow cytometry. Every one of the patients had aplastic anemia (severe, acquired). Receipt of therapy had not occurred in any patient by the time of blood sampling. This sample is part of a study of CD8+CD57+ T cells in acquired aplastic anemia. Study at large: Mean yield of DNA from sorted CD4+ and CD8+ cells was 3.2 ug.

Broader study findings: Overlapping CD8+ CDR3 repertoires of patients and controls contained nearly 30 shared sequences.

V usage is TRBV24-1 and J usage is TRBJ2-5; 9 nucleotides align to TRBD2. This TCR derives from a human donor with aplastic anemia. Sequenced sample: sorted CD4+, CD8+, or CD8+CD57+ T cells (not recorded which) from PBMCs. The CDR3 sequence: CAAGDLRGGQETQYF. Here the CDR3 DNA reads TGTGCCGCCGGTGATTTGCGGGGGGGCCAAGAGACCCAGTACTTC.